The entry below describes one T cell receptor (beta chain). The data were obtained in a study of cytomegalovirus exposure and HLA in healthy donors. Use of 60 Vbeta and 13 Jbeta primers characterized the PCR. Using immunoSEQ multiplex PCR, the repertoire was profiled, and TCRdb retains in-frame clones only, with some absent. The repertoire includes about 190,000 clones, 77% of them detected once, and roughly 2.1% sits in the top ten. In germline, CDR1 is MNHEY, CDR2 SVGAGI. The CDR3 extends over 14 amino acids. V was clipped by 0 bases and J by 10 bases, with 12 bases between them. The sequence was obtained from a woman between 25 and 40 years old in good health and CMV-seropositive. Sequencing input: PBMCs. The chain is built from TRBV6-5 and TRBJ1-4; D might be TRBD1 (6 bases). The CDR3 is CASSYSTGRGKLFF. The CDR3 DNA reads TGTGCCAGCAGTTACTCGACAGGACGGGGAAAACTGTTTTTT.